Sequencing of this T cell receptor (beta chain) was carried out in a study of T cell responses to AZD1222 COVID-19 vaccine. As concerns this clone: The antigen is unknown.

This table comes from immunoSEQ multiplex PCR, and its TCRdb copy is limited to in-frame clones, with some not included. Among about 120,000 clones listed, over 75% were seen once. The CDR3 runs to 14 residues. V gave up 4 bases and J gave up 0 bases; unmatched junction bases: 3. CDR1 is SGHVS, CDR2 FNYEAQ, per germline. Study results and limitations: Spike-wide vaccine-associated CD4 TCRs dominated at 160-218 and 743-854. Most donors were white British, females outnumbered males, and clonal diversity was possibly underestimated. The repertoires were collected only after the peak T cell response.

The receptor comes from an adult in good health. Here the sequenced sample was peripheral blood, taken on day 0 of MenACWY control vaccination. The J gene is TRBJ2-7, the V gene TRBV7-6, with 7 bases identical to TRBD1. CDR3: CASSSRDSSYEQYF. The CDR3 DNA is TGTGCCAGCAGCTCCCGGGACAGCTCCTACGAGCAGTACTTC.